This TCR beta chain was documented in a study of blood T cell repertoires in COVID-19. Turning to the study itself: Sites across the United States, Italy and Spain contributed samples from acute and convalescent COVID-19. T cells, B-cell-depleted T cells, or PBMCs provided the cDNA or gDNA that served as material.

In the original analysis: Amplification of reference gene primers provided the estimated nucleated cell counts. TCRdb keeps only in-frame clones here, not all; method: immunoSEQ multiplex PCR. V and J calls and clone size are given by that table; D and trimming were obtained from the DNA. The table has approximately 260,000 clones, around 82% seen once. Individuals drawn from about two dozen US areas were about 18 to 90 years old. The germline V gene encodes CDR1 MNHEY and CDR2 SVGEGT. This CDR3 has 17 amino acids. V lost 0 bases to trimming and J lost 3 bases, with 16 bases between them. V usage is TRBV6-2 or TRBV6-3 and J usage is TRBJ2-3; D gene uncertain. The sequenced material came from PBMCs or T cells enriched from blood (not recorded which). The TCR comes from a man aged 50 to 59 who had recovered from COVID-19. The CDR3, as DNA: TGTGCCAGCAGTTACTCGGCCAGAACCTCTCCAACAGATACGCAGTATTTT. It encodes CASSYSARTSPTDTQYF.